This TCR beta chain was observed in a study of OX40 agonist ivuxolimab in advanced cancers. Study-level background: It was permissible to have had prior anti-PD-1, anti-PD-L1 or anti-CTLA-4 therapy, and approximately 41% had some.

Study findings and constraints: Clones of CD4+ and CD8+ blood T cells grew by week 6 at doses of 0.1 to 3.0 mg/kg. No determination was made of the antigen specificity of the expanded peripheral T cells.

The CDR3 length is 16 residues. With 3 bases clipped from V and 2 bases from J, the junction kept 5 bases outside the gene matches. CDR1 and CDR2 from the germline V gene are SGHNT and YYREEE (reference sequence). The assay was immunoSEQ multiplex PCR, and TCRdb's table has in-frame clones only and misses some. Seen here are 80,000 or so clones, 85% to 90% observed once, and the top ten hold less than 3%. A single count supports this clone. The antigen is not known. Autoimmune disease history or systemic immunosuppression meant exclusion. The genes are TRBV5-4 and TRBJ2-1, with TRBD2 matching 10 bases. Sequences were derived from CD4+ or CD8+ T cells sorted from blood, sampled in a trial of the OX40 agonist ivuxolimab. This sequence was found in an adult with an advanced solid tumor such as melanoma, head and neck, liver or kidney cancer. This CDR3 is CASSSPLAGTYNEQFF. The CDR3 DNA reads TGTGCCAGCAGCTCTCCACTAGCGGGGACCTACAATGAGCAGTTCTTC. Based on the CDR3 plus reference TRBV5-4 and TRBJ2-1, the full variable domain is ETGVTQSPTHLIKTRGQQVTLRCSSQSGHNTVSWYQQALGQGPQFIFQYYREEENGRGNFPPRFSGLQFPNYSSELNVNALELDDSALYLCASSSPLAGTYNEQFFGPGTRLTVL.